These 30 T cell receptor beta chains were all obtained from the same sample, sequenced in a study of T cells in Graves' hyperthyroidism and ophthalmopathy. Amplified TCR beta CDR3 regions came from RNA transcripts. With the HTBI primer set, the TCR CDR3 went through a first round of RT-PCR. Each CDR3 protein gets one entry after TCRdb re-called the multiplex PCR reads with MiXCR. The data show 300,000 to 500,000 distinct CDR3 sequences, around 15% seen once. The sample comprised blood. Receptors were obtained from a man aged 50 to 59 with Graves' ophthalmopathy.

Many counts were recorded for this clonotype. The chain carries TRBV4-1 and TRBJ2-1; 9 positions agree with TRBD2. Germline CDR1 is MGHRA and CDR2 is YSYEKL. The junction had 7 bases not matched to a gene; V was cut back by 4 bases and J by 6 bases. The length of the CDR3 is 15 residues. The CDR3 sequence is CASSPSGISPNEQFF. Written as DNA, the CDR3 is TGCGCCAGCAGCCCTAGCGGGATCTCCCCCAATGAGCAGTTCTTC.

There are many counts of this clonotype. The V call is TRBV3-1, the J call TRBJ1-2; D remains unclear. V lost 0 bases to trimming and J lost 5 bases, with 7 bases between them. Germline V lookup: CDR1 LGHDT, CDR2 YNNKEL (reference sequence). This CDR3 has 13 amino acids. This CDR3 is CASSQERVYGYTF. CDR3 nucleotides: TGTGCCAGCAGCCAAGAGAGGGTATATGGCTACACCTTC.

The J gene is TRBJ2-7, the V gene TRBV29-1, with a tentative D call TRBD1 (7 bases). The germline V gene encodes CDR1 SQVTM and CDR2 ANQGSEA. The CDR3 has 13 amino acids. The V end was cut by 4 bases, the J end by 5 bases, with 15 bases between. The CDR3 reads CSVGPGGFNEQYF. The CDR3 DNA sequence: TGCAGCGTTGGGCCAGGGGGGTTCAACGAGCAGTACTTC.

The sample holds many counts of this clonotype. The gene calls are TRBV5-1 and TRBJ2-5, with unresolved D. V shed 4 bases and J shed 2 bases, with 9 bases lying between them. Germline-derived CDR1 and CDR2 are SGHRS and YFSETQ. The CDR3 runs to 13 residues. The CDR3 nucleotides are TGCGCCAGCAGCCCGGAATCACAAGAGACCCAGTACTTC. Translated, it gives CASSPESQETQYF.

This clonotype came up many times. The rearrangement joins TRBV20-1 to TRBJ2-2; 7 nucleotides line up with TRBD2. V lost 5 bases and J lost 5; bases outside the gene matches: 8. The germline V gene encodes CDR1 DFQATT and CDR2 SNEGSKA (reference sequence). The CDR3 is made up of 14 amino acids. As DNA, the CDR3 is TGCAGTGCTCGCCCGGGGGGAGGTACCGGGGAGCTGTTTTTT. Amino acids: CSARPGGGTGELFF.

In its sample, this clonotype was seen many times. This chain joins TRBV20-1 and TRBJ2-7, with D tentatively TRBD1 (6 bases). Germline V gives CDR1 DFQATT, CDR2 SNEGSKA (reference sequence). V lost 3 bases to trimming and J lost 6 bases, with 12 bases between them. The CDR3 extends over 12 amino acids. The CDR3, as DNA: TGCAGTGCTAGTATTTGGGGGCGCGAGCAGTACTTC. This encodes CSASIWGREQYF.

This clonotype occurred a few times. The chain is built from TRBV29-1 and TRBJ2-5; the D is unclear. CDR3 size: 12 residues. V was shortened by 5 bases and J by 5 bases, with 12 bases between the two germline ends. Germline CDR1 is SQVTM and CDR2 is ANQGSEA. Here the CDR3 reads CSVLPPTETQYF. In DNA, the CDR3 is TGCAGCGTTCTCCCCCCGACGGAGACCCAGTACTTC.

This sequence joins TRBV5-4 and TRBJ2-3, with 10 bases matching TRBD2. The germline V gene encodes CDR1 SGHNT and CDR2 YYREEE (reference sequence). V shed 4 bases, J shed 4 bases, and the junction held 12 bases outside the gene matches. This CDR3 spans 17 amino acids. CDR3 sequence (DNA): TGTGCCAGCAGCCTCGAATCCCTAGCGGGAGTCCCAGATACGCAGTATTTT. Translated: CASSLESLAGVPDTQYF.

The sample holds a few counts of this clonotype. V usage is TRBV28 and J usage is TRBJ1-4; D unclear. V was trimmed by 6 bases and J by 0 bases, leaving 11 bases between them. The CDR3 contains 15 residues. CDR1 and CDR2 (germline): MDHEN, SYDVKM. The CDR3, as DNA: TGTGCCAGCAGGAACCCCACAGCAACTAATGAAAAACTGTTTTTT. It encodes CASRNPTATNEKLFF.

The V call is TRBV9, the J call TRBJ2-1; possible D gene TRBD2, 6 bases. The V gene's germline CDR1 is SGDLS and CDR2 YYNGEE. This CDR3 has 15 residues. V shed 0 bases and J shed 7 bases, with 14 bases lying between them. The CDR3 DNA sequence: TGTGCCAGCAGCGTAGACGGGAGTCTGGTGAATGAGCAGTTCTTC. It is translated as CASSVDGSLVNEQFF.

This clonotype was recorded many times. This sequence joins TRBV3-1 and TRBJ1-5; weak D call: TRBD1 (5 bases). CDR3 length: 14 amino acids. The germline V gene encodes CDR1 LGHDT and CDR2 YNNKEL (reference sequence). Trimming removed 6 bases from V and 3 bases from J, with 12 bases in between. This CDR3 is CASSYGHANQPQHF. The CDR3 DNA follows: TGTGCCAGCAGTTACGGACACGCCAATCAGCCCCAGCATTTT.

The rearrangement links TRBV11-2 to TRBJ2-3, with unresolved D. The germline gives CDR1 SGHAT, CDR2 FQNNGV. V dropped 0 bases and J dropped 6 bases, with 13 bases sitting between them. CDR3 size: 15 residues. The CDR3: CASSLDSGSADTQYF. CDR3 in DNA: TGTGCCAGCAGCTTAGATTCAGGTTCGGCGGATACGCAGTATTTT.

This clonotype occurred a few times. J is TRBJ2-3 and V is TRBV12-3 or TRBV12-4; 10 nucleotides line up with TRBD2. V shed 5 bases and J 4 bases; nucleotides not matched to a gene: 6. The CDR3 is made up of 15 amino acids. The CDR3 sequence: CASSPLAGVADTQYF. CDR3 in DNA: TGTGCCAGCAGTCCCCTAGCGGGAGTTGCAGATACGCAGTATTTT.

This clonotype was detected ten times or more. The V and J genes are TRBV20-1 and TRBJ2-3; D may be TRBD1 (6 bases). Trimming left V 0 bases short and J 5 bases short, with 9 bases between. The CDR3 consists of 13 residues. The germline V gene has CDR1 DFQATT and CDR2 SNEGSKA (reference sequence). DNA of the CDR3: TGCAGTGCTAGAGATCTCAGGGGAGATACGCAGTATTTT. It encodes CSARDLRGDTQYF.

This clonotype was seen at least ten times. This chain links TRBV7-9 with TRBJ2-1; D may match TRBD1 or TRBD2 (5 bases each). V lost 8 bases and J lost 3, with 14 bases in between. Germline V gives CDR1 SEHNR, CDR2 FQNEAQ (reference sequence). This CDR3 is built from 14 residues. Here the CDR3 DNA reads TGTGCCAGCCGCCGGGACCTCCTCTACAATGAGCAGTTCTTC. This gives the protein CASRRDLLYNEQFF.

On this clonotype itself: This may be a read error, as it is one base from a much larger clone. The chain has TRBV30 and TRBJ1-2; TRBD1 aligns across 8 bases. This CDR3 spans 11 amino acids. Germline V gene sequence: CDR1 GTSNPN, CDR2 SVGIG (reference sequence). CDR3 protein: CGWARGPGYTF. The CDR3 bases are TGTGGCTGGGCCAGGGGGCCGGGCTACACCTTC.

There are many counts of this clonotype. The V gene is TRBV6-1, the J gene TRBJ2-1, with TRBD2 matching 10 bases. The CDR3 totals 18 residues. The V and J ends lost 0 bases and 3 bases, in that order; junction bases with no gene match: 8. Germline V gene sequence: CDR1 MNHNS, CDR2 SASEGT. Here the CDR3 reads CASSEAAWLAGVYNEQFF. As DNA, the CDR3 is TGTGCCAGCAGTGAAGCGGCCTGGCTAGCGGGGGTCTACAATGAGCAGTTCTTC.

A few counts support this clonotype. The chain couples TRBV13 to TRBJ2-7, with D possibly matching TRBD1 (6 bases). The length of the CDR3 is 15 residues. Per the germline V gene, CDR1 is PRHDT and CDR2 is FYEKMQ (reference sequence). The germline V and J ends were trimmed by 5 bases and 0 bases, with 14 bases remaining between them. The CDR3 DNA reads TGTGCCAGCAGCCCGGGACAACTTCTCTCCTACGAGCAGTACTTC. Translation: CASSPGQLLSYEQYF. The variable domain in full, completed from reference TRBV13 and TRBJ2-7, reads AAGVIQSPRHLIKEKRETATLKCYPIPRHDTVYWYQQGPGQDPQFLISFYEKMQSDKGSIPDRFSAQQFSDYHSELNMSSLELGDSALYFCASSPGQLLSYEQYFGPGTRLTVT.

This clonotype was observed once. Mismatch with germline at one junction end may stem from a read error. The CDR3, as DNA: TGTGCCAGCAGCTTCGGGCAGGGGTTCAATCAGCCCCGGCATTTT. Residues: CASSFGQGFNQPRHF. The chain recombines TRBV7-2 with TRBJ1-5, with D possibly being TRBD1 (6 bases). Germline lookup yields CDR1 SGHTA and CDR2 FQGNSA. There are 15 residues in the CDR3.

The chain uses TRBV29-1 and TRBJ1-1; 7 nucleotides align to TRBD1. The CDR3 has 11 residues. Germline CDR1 is SQVTM and CDR2 is ANQGSEA. The junction had 6 bases not matched to a gene; V was cut back by 7 bases and J by 7 bases. As DNA, the CDR3 is TGCAGCGCTGACCGACAGGGTGAAGCTTTCTTT. Amino acid sequence: CSADRQGEAFF.

This rearrangement joins TRBV7-2 to TRBJ2-1; a possible D gene is TRBD2 (5 bases). V lost 3 bases, J lost 7 bases, and 16 bases lay in between. CDR3 length equals 15 residues. Germline CDR1 and CDR2: SGHTA and FQGNSA. The CDR3 spells CASSFAGNDGNEQFF. The CDR3 nucleotides read TGTGCCAGCAGCTTTGCCGGGAACGACGGGAATGAGCAGTTCTTC.

This clonotype was observed many times. The rearrangement joins TRBV7-3 to TRBJ2-2; no reliable D call. V lost 1 base to trimming and J lost 6 bases, with 6 bases between them. Germline V gene data show CDR1 as SGHTA and CDR2 as FQGTGA. The CDR3 loop spans 13 amino acids. The CDR3 here is CASSLNPAGELFF. DNA for the CDR3: TGTGCCAGCAGCTTAAATCCAGCCGGGGAGCTGTTTTTT.

This clonotype was detected many times. This chain links TRBV5-8 with TRBJ2-5, with 8 bases identical to TRBD1. Germline values: CDR1 SGHTS, CDR2 YDEGEE. J gave up 3 bases and V 0 bases, and 1 base lay outside the gene matches. This CDR3 has 14 residues. CDR3 region: CASSLAQGEETQYF. The DNA for the CDR3 is TGTGCCAGCAGCTTGGCACAGGGGGAAGAGACCCAGTACTTC. Full variable domain (outside the CDR3, taken from reference TRBV5-8 and TRBJ2-5): EAGVTQSPTHLIKTRGQQATLRCSPISGHTSVYWYQQALGLGLQFLLWYDEGEERNRGNFPPRFSGRQFPNYSSELNVNALELEDSALYLCASSLAQGEETQYFGPGTRLLVL.

V usage is TRBV9 and J usage is TRBJ2-1, with D tentatively TRBD1 (6 bases). The CDR3 is made up of 17 amino acids. Trimming pared 4 bases from V and 6 bases from J, leaving 23 bases between. Germline V CDR1 and CDR2: SGDLS, YYNGEE. CDR3 bases: TGTGCCAGCAGCCCTCAGACAGGCTCTTTAGGTGTCAATGAGCAGTTCTTC. Translation: CASSPQTGSLGVNEQFF. Variable domain in full (rest from reference TRBV9 and TRBJ2-1): DSGVTQTPKHLITATGQRVTLRCSPRSGDLSVYWYQQSLDQGLQFLIQYYNGEERAKGNILERFSAQQFPDLHSELNLSSLELGDSALYFCASSPQTGSLGVNEQFFGPGTRLTVL.

This clonotype was counted between two and nine times. V gene TRBV7-3 combines with J gene TRBJ2-1; 8 nucleotides agree with TRBD2. CDR1 and CDR2 from the germline V gene are SGHTA and FQGTGA. The junction had 11 bases not matched to a gene; V was cut back by 5 bases and J by 8 bases. The CDR3 is made up of 15 amino acids. The CDR3 coding sequence is TGTGCCAGCAGCCAGGCGGGCGGGAGGTTGGATGAGCAGTTCTTC. This encodes CASSQAGGRLDEQFF.

There are many counts of this clonotype. CDR3 nucleotides: TGTGCCAGCAGACAGGGGGCTGTCAATGAGCAGTTCTTC. Translation: CASRQGAVNEQFF. V usage is TRBV28 and J usage is TRBJ2-1, with TRBD1 matching 9 bases. The germline gives CDR1 MDHEN, CDR2 SYDVKM. The length of the CDR3 is 13 residues. V was clipped by 6 bases and J by 6 bases; unmatched bases: 3.

The rearrangement links TRBV19 to TRBJ2-1; 13 nucleotides match TRBD2. With 4 bases clipped from V and 4 bases from J, the junction kept 7 bases outside the gene matches. The CDR3 extends over 17 amino acids. Germline V gene data show CDR1 as LNHDA and CDR2 as SQIVND (reference sequence). The CDR3 bases are TGTGCCAGTAGTACCCCCCAACTAGCGGGAGGGTACAATGAGCAGTTCTTC. Amino acids: CASSTPQLAGGYNEQFF.

This clonotype occurred a few times. The V call is TRBV20-1, the J call TRBJ2-2; possible D gene TRBD1, 6 bases. The CDR3 runs 11 residues. The germline V gene encodes CDR1 DFQATT and CDR2 SNEGSKA (reference sequence). V was trimmed by 5 bases and J by 8 bases, leaving 9 bases between them. CDR3 in amino acids: CSAQRGGELFF. The CDR3, as DNA: TGCAGTGCTCAAAGGGGGGGGGAGCTGTTTTTT.

The CDR3: CASSQHAGSTNEKLFF. CDR3 nucleotide sequence: TGTGCCAGCAGTCAGCATGCAGGGTCAACTAATGAAAAACTGTTTTTT. The chain uses TRBV25-1 and TRBJ1-4; maybe TRBD1 (5 bases). Germline V gives CDR1 MGHDK, CDR2 SYGVNS. The CDR3 runs 16 residues. The V end was cut by 5 bases, the J end by 0 bases, with 13 bases between.

This clonotype was seen ten or more times. CDR3 sequence (DNA): TGTGCCAGCAGGCCCGGACAGGGGGGAACTGAAGCTTTCTTT. Encoded protein: CASRPGQGGTEAFF. The rearrangement links TRBV6-1 to TRBJ1-1; 10 bases align to TRBD1. Germline V gene sequence: CDR1 MNHNS, CDR2 SASEGT. The CDR3 sequence is 14 residues long. With V trimmed by 6 bases and J by 5 bases, 6 bases remained unmatched.